This T cell receptor (beta chain) was obtained from a study of shared clonotypes between healthy human individuals (dated by TCRdb to about 2020). A note on the overall study: Three men and a couple of women, aged 18 to 49 years, made up the cohort. Per donor, leukapheresis produced somewhere between about 0.9 and 10 billion PBMCs. For each donor, CD4 naive and CD4 memory were each run on three plates, CD8 naive on two plates, and CD8 memory on one plate. To estimate repertoire size and how much clonotypes are shared between individuals, the study performed deep sequencing of blood TCR repertoires from a handful of healthy adults. To increase sequencing depth and limit assay-specific biases, different laboratories used diverse techniques to prepare libraries and sequence TCR repertoires. Overall results and qualifications from the work: Sharing across a few donors was observed for about 5% of naive CD4, 3% to 4% of naive CD8, around 2.5% of memory CD4, and about 0.4% of memory CD8 clonotypes. Pairwise subsampling indicated that sequencing depth was expected to affect the degree of clonotype sharing among donors. Clonotypes shared by all four sorted-subset donors showed higher generation probabilities than non-shared clonotypes. Naive subsets generally had larger estimated clonotype richness than memory subsets. Rarefaction of sorted-subset datasets indicated incomplete sequencing despite the large sequencing depth. Sampling was restricted to blood, and TCR repertoires in tissue are likely to differ from TCR repertoires in blood. Because the study included only a small number of donors, the genetic and exposure-history diversity represented was limited.

Donors were healthy HIV-negative adults with no recently reported acute infections or vaccinations. Every donor was a Caucasian adult living in Nashville, Tennessee, USA. CD4+ T cells were enriched through magnetic negative selection, after which naive cells were positively selected on CD45RA and the remaining negative fraction served as the memory subset. Blood was obtained by leukapheresis, after which PBMCs were separated by Ficoll-Histopaque density gradient centrifugation and cryopreserved in liquid nitrogen vapor phase. Analytical flow cytometry was used to check the purity and quantity of every magnetically sorted T cell population. Genomic DNA was isolated from every sorted fraction and measured by UV absorbance on a Nanodrop 2000c. Using the deep immunoSEQ assay, TCR CDR3 regions were amplified from genomic DNA by multiplex PCR. Extracted genomic DNA from each cell subset was distributed evenly across all wells of several immunoSEQ 96-well plates, and each plate was treated as a replicate. For sorted subsets, each replicate PCR was loaded with 150 to 250 ng genomic DNA, equivalent to approximately 27,000 T cell genomes. The purified libraries were quantified using a Qubit 3.0 fluorometer, sized with a Bioanalyzer 2100, and then quantified again using the KAPA Library Quantification kit. Every immunoSEQ 96-well plate was sequenced on a separate single-read 150-cycle Illumina NextSeq 550 flow cell. The authors' analysis ran thus. Because the immunoSEQ output held only junctional sequences and lacked quality scores, the filtering could not match the filtering applied to full-length reads. To assign V/J genes and CDR3, sequences were annotated using PyIR, a Python wrapper for IgBLAST v1.9, with IMGT germline references. Reads with weak V/J assignments (E-value above 1e-6), missing CDR3, stop codons, out-of-frame junctions, or ambiguous translated residues were removed. A V3J clonotype was defined by an identical inferred V gene, J gene, and CDR3 amino acid sequence. Percentage overlap between repertoires was computed as shared unique clonotypes divided by the size of the smaller repertoire. Repertoire richness was assessed with RTK rarefaction, the Chao1 estimator, and Recon v2.1 estimates of unobserved clonotypes. OLGA was used to compute generation probabilities for all TCRbeta clonotypes that the gDNA method yielded from a handful of donors. This immuneACCESS table, as held by TCRdb, lists in-frame sequences with V and J called but not all clones. Of the missing ones, under half trace to an unresolved V gene in checked studies; the others have no known cause. From that table come the V and J calls and clone size; the DNA was used to work out D and trimming. The sample table lists some 660,000 clones, around three quarters of them with a count of one. The ten largest clones add up to around 2% of the sample.

As regards this clone: This receptor's antigen is unknown. Base-call qualities are not available, and no considerably larger clone is one nucleotide away.

V is clipped by 5 bases and J by 7 bases, and the sequence between their germline boundaries is 15 bases long. Based on the germline V gene (reference sequence), the CDR1 and CDR2 sequences are MNHNY and SVGAGI. The CDR3 has 14 amino acids, counting the end cysteine and phenylalanine. Of the read, only the CDR3 DNA is kept; its 42 bases are in frame from base 1. The V gene is TRBV6-6 and the J gene is TRBJ1-5; the D gene lacks a confident call. The sample comprised memory CD4+ T cells sorted from blood. Taken with the paper, the label for cell subset or site translates to: CD45RA-negative fraction. The receptor comes from a woman aged 25 to 39 in good health. DNA sequence: TGTGCCAGCAGTCCCCGAAGGGTAAACCAGCCCCAGCATTTT. This sequence encodes CASSPRRVNQPQHF.